Below are 10 T cell receptor beta chains sequenced from a single sample in a study of tumor-infiltrating lymphocytes in oesophageal squamous cell carcinoma. MiXCR, applied by TCRdb to the PCR reads, yields one record per CDR3 protein. The sample shows approximately 13,000 distinct CDR3 sequences, more than 45% of them seen only once. The sample was esophageal tumor tissue. These receptors originate from a female donor with esophageal squamous cell carcinoma.

The CDR3 DNA is TGTGCCAGCAGTTTACAGGGGGGCGGGACGGGCACAGATACGCAGTATTTT. This encodes CASSLQGGGTGTDTQYF. The chain recombines TRBV28 with TRBJ2-3; D possibly corresponds to TRBD1 (7 bases). In germline, CDR1 is MDHEN, CDR2 SYDVKM. The CDR3 length is 17 residues. The V end lost 2 bases, the J end lost 1 base, and 16 bases lay between the germline ends. Together with reference TRBV28 and TRBJ2-3, the CDR3 gives the full variable domain: DVKVTQSSRYLVKRTGEKVFLECVQDMDHENMFWYRQDPGLGLRLIYFSYDVKMKEKGDIPEGYSVSREKKERFSLILESASTNQTSMYLCASSLQGGGTGTDTQYFGPGTRLTVL.

This rearrangement joins TRBV7-6 to TRBJ2-5; possible D gene TRBD2, 5 bases. TRBJ2-7 matches the DNA end more closely, so the J call is doubtful. CDR1 is SGHVS, CDR2 FNYEAQ, per germline. The CDR3 consists of 15 residues. The CDR3 reads CASSLGPGSSYEQYF. The CDR3, as DNA: TGTGCCAGCAGCTTAGGTCCGGGAAGCTCCTACGAGCAGTACTTC.

There are a few counts of this clonotype. The J gene is TRBJ2-3, the V gene TRBV7-9, with a weak D call TRBD2 (7 bases). This CDR3 has 16 residues. From germline, CDR1 is SEHNR and CDR2 FQNEAQ (reference sequence). The V gene lost 1 base and the J gene lost 5 bases, with 16 bases spanning the gap. CDR3 in amino acids: CASSLGRGRAQDTQYF. The CDR3 nucleotides are TGTGCCAGCAGCTTAGGAAGGGGGAGGGCCCAAGATACGCAGTATTTT.

The chain employs TRBV7-2 and TRBJ2-7; D uncertain. The J call is doubtful: the DNA matches TRBJ2-1 better. This CDR3 spans 13 amino acids. CDR1 is SGHTA and CDR2 is FQGNSA in the germline V gene. The CDR3 sequence: CASSLGVQNEQFF. The CDR3 coding sequence is TGTGCCAGCAGCTTAGGGGTCCAGAATGAGCAGTTCTTC.

This clonotype was seen a handful of times. The rearrangement uses TRBV7-2 and TRBJ2-1; 9 bases are a match to TRBD1. The germline CDR1 and CDR2 sequences are SGHTA and FQGNSA. The junction had 12 bases not matched to a gene; V was cut back by 5 bases and J by 4 bases. This CDR3 is 17 amino acids long. CDR3 sequence: CASSLPTGTGNYNEQFF. The CDR3 DNA reads as TGTGCCAGCAGCCTTCCCACCGGGACAGGGAATTACAATGAGCAGTTCTTC. Using reference TRBV7-2 and TRBJ2-1 for the parts outside the CDR3, the full variable domain is GAGVSQSPSNKVTEKGKDVELRCDPISGHTALYWYRQSLGQGLEFLIYFQGNSAPDKSGLPSDRFSAERTGGSVSTLTIQRTQQEDSAVYLCASSLPTGTGNYNEQFFGPGTRLTVL.

This sequence joins TRBV7-9 and TRBJ2-5; TRBD2 agrees at 15 bases. The J segment lost 5 bases and the V segment lost 1 base, leaving 5 bases of the junction unmatched. The CDR3 sequence is 17 residues long. Per the germline V gene, CDR1 is SEHNR and CDR2 is FQNEAQ (reference sequence). The CDR3 here is CASSLGTSGRVTETQYF. In DNA form, the CDR3 reads TGTGCCAGCAGCTTAGGGACTAGCGGGAGGGTTACGGAGACCCAGTACTTC.

This clonotype was counted once. The J gene is TRBJ2-6, the V gene TRBV7-9, with 10 bases identical to TRBD1. Germline V gene lookup returns CDR1 SEHNR and CDR2 FQNEAQ (reference sequence). The junction had 14 bases not matched to a gene; V was cut back by 5 bases and J by 4 bases. CDR3 length equals 19 residues. The CDR3 coding sequence is TGTGCCAGCAGCGATTATCGGGGGACAGGGGCAACGGGGGCCAACGTCCTGACTTTC. This encodes CASSDYRGTGATGANVLTF.

The gene calls are TRBV7-3 and TRBJ2-2, with D uncertain. Trimming pared 2 bases from V and 2 bases from J, leaving 6 bases between. The CDR3 runs 14 residues. Germline V gene data show CDR1 as SGHTA and CDR2 as FQGTGA. The CDR3 sequence: CASSLFTNTGELFF. CDR3 bases: TGTGCCAGCAGCTTATTCACAAACACCGGGGAGCTGTTTTTT.

This clonotype was seen just once. A clone one base away is much larger, so this may be a read error. The DNA is omitted, as the CDR3 cannot be located on it reliably, and the CDR3 follows TCRdb's listing. This rearrangement joins TRBV7-9 to TRBJ2-3; whether TRBD2, the table's D call, matches the DNA was not checked. Germline V gene data show CDR1 as SEHNR and CDR2 as FQNEAQ (reference sequence). A total of 16 residues make up the CDR3, ends included. The CDR3 sequence: CASSFGAGTNTGELYF.

The table lists this clonotype with a count of one. The chain employs TRBV7-6 and TRBJ1-1, with TRBD2 matching 7 bases. The J call is in doubt because the DNA end fits TRBJ2-7 better. Germline lookup yields CDR1 SGHVS and CDR2 FNYEAQ. This CDR3 is 18 amino acids long. The CDR3 loop reads CASSLSAPPGLRYNEQYF. The CDR3 nucleotides read TGTGCCAGCAGCTTATCTGCCCCACCGGGACTAAGGTACAATGAGCAGTACTTC.